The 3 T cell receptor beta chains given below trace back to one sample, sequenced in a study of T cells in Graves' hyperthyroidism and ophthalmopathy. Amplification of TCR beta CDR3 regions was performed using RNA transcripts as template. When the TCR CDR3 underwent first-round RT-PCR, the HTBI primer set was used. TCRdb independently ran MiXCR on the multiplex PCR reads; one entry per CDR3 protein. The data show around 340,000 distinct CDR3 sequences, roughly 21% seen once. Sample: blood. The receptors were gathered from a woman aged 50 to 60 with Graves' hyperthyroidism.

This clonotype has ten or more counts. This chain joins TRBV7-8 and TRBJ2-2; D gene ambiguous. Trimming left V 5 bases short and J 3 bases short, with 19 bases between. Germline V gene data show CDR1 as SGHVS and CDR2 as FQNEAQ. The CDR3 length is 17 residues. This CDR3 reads CASSLYDGPPDTGELFF. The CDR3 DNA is TGTGCCAGCAGCCTATACGATGGACCGCCCGACACCGGGGAGCTGTTTTTT. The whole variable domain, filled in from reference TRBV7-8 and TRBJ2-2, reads GAGVSQSPRYKVAKRGQDVALRCDPISGHVSLFWYQQALGQGPEFLTYFQNEAQLDKSGLPSDRFFAERPEGSVSTLKIQRTQQEDSAVYLCASSLYDGPPDTGELFFGEGSRLTVL.

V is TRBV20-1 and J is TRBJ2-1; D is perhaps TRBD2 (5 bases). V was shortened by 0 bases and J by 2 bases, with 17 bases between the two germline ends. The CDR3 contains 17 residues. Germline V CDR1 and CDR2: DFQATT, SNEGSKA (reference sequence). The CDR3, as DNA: TGCAGTGCTAGAGATCTTCAGCGGAGCGGTGCCTACAATGAGCAGTTCTTC. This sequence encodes CSARDLQRSGAYNEQFF.

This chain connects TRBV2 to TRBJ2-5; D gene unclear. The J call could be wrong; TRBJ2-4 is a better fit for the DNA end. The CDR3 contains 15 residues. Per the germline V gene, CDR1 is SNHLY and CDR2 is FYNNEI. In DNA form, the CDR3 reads TGTGCCAGCAGTGGGGGTACTTGGGGCAAAAACATTCAGTACTTC. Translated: CASSGGTWGKNIQYF.